The 3 T cell receptor beta chains reported below all come from one sample, sequenced in a study of T cell responses to AZD1222 COVID-19 vaccine. TCRdb's table, derived via immunoSEQ multiplex PCR, lists solely in-frame clones and lacks some. The sample includes about 95,000 clones, 85% to 90% seen only once; the top ten take roughly 4%. Sequenced material: peripheral blood, taken on day 0 of AZD1222 vaccination. The source is an adult in good health.

The chain couples TRBV5-4 to TRBJ2-3; 11 bases are shared with TRBD2. The CDR3 is 14 residues long. V gave up 0 bases and J gave up 6 bases; unmatched junction bases: 0. In germline, CDR1 is SGHNT, CDR2 YYREEE (reference sequence). The CDR3 spells CASSLGLAGDTQYF. CDR3 sequence (DNA): TGTGCCAGCAGCTTGGGACTAGCGGGGGATACGCAGTATTTT. Using reference TRBV5-4 and TRBJ2-3 for the parts outside the CDR3, the full variable domain is ETGVTQSPTHLIKTRGQQVTLRCSSQSGHNTVSWYQQALGQGPQFIFQYYREEENGRGNFPPRFSGLQFPNYSSELNVNALELDDSALYLCASSLGLAGDTQYFGPGTRLTVL.

The chain recombines TRBV28 with TRBJ1-1; 7 bases agree with TRBD1. This CDR3 is 13 amino acids long. The V segment lost 5 bases and the J segment 5 bases; nucleotides outside the gene matches: 5. Per the germline V gene, CDR1 is MDHEN and CDR2 is SYDVKM. CDR3 bases: TGTGCCAGCAGTATACAGGGGAAGACTGAAGCTTTCTTT. This codes for CASSIQGKTEAFF.

This chain joins TRBV5-6 and TRBJ2-7, with D tentatively TRBD1 (5 bases). CDR1 and CDR2 (germline): SGHDT, YYEEEE. The CDR3 runs to 14 residues. Trimming took off 2 bases at V and 3 bases at J, with 12 bases between the two ends. CDR3 sequence (DNA): TGTGCCAGCAGCTTTAGGGGCAGAAGCTACGAGCAGTACTTC. As protein: CASSFRGRSYEQYF.